This T cell receptor beta chain was sequenced in a study of blood T cell repertoires in COVID-19. Study summary: Researchers got acute and convalescent COVID-19 samples from the United States, Italy and Spain. T cells, B-cell-depleted T cells, or PBMCs supplied cDNA or gDNA.

Original methodology: Amplified reference gene primers provided the basis for estimating nucleated cell counts. TCRdb's copy holds only in-frame clones and misses some; the assay was immunoSEQ multiplex PCR. From that table come the V and J calls and clone size; the DNA was used to work out D and trimming. The data contain approximately 54,000 clones, roughly 90% of them singletons. The ends lost 0 bases at V and 5 bases at J; junction bases unmatched: 6. The CDR3 contains 16 residues. Germline loops: CDR1 SGHTA, CDR2 FQGNSA. The genes are TRBV7-2 and TRBJ2-3; TRBD2 agrees at 9 bases. The source is a man in his forties or fifties with acute or convalescent COVID-19. Material for sequencing was peripheral blood. CDR3 DNA: TGTGCCAGCAGCTTAGCGGGCGGGAGGGCCGAAGATACGCAGTATTTT. Protein: CASSLAGGRAEDTQYF.